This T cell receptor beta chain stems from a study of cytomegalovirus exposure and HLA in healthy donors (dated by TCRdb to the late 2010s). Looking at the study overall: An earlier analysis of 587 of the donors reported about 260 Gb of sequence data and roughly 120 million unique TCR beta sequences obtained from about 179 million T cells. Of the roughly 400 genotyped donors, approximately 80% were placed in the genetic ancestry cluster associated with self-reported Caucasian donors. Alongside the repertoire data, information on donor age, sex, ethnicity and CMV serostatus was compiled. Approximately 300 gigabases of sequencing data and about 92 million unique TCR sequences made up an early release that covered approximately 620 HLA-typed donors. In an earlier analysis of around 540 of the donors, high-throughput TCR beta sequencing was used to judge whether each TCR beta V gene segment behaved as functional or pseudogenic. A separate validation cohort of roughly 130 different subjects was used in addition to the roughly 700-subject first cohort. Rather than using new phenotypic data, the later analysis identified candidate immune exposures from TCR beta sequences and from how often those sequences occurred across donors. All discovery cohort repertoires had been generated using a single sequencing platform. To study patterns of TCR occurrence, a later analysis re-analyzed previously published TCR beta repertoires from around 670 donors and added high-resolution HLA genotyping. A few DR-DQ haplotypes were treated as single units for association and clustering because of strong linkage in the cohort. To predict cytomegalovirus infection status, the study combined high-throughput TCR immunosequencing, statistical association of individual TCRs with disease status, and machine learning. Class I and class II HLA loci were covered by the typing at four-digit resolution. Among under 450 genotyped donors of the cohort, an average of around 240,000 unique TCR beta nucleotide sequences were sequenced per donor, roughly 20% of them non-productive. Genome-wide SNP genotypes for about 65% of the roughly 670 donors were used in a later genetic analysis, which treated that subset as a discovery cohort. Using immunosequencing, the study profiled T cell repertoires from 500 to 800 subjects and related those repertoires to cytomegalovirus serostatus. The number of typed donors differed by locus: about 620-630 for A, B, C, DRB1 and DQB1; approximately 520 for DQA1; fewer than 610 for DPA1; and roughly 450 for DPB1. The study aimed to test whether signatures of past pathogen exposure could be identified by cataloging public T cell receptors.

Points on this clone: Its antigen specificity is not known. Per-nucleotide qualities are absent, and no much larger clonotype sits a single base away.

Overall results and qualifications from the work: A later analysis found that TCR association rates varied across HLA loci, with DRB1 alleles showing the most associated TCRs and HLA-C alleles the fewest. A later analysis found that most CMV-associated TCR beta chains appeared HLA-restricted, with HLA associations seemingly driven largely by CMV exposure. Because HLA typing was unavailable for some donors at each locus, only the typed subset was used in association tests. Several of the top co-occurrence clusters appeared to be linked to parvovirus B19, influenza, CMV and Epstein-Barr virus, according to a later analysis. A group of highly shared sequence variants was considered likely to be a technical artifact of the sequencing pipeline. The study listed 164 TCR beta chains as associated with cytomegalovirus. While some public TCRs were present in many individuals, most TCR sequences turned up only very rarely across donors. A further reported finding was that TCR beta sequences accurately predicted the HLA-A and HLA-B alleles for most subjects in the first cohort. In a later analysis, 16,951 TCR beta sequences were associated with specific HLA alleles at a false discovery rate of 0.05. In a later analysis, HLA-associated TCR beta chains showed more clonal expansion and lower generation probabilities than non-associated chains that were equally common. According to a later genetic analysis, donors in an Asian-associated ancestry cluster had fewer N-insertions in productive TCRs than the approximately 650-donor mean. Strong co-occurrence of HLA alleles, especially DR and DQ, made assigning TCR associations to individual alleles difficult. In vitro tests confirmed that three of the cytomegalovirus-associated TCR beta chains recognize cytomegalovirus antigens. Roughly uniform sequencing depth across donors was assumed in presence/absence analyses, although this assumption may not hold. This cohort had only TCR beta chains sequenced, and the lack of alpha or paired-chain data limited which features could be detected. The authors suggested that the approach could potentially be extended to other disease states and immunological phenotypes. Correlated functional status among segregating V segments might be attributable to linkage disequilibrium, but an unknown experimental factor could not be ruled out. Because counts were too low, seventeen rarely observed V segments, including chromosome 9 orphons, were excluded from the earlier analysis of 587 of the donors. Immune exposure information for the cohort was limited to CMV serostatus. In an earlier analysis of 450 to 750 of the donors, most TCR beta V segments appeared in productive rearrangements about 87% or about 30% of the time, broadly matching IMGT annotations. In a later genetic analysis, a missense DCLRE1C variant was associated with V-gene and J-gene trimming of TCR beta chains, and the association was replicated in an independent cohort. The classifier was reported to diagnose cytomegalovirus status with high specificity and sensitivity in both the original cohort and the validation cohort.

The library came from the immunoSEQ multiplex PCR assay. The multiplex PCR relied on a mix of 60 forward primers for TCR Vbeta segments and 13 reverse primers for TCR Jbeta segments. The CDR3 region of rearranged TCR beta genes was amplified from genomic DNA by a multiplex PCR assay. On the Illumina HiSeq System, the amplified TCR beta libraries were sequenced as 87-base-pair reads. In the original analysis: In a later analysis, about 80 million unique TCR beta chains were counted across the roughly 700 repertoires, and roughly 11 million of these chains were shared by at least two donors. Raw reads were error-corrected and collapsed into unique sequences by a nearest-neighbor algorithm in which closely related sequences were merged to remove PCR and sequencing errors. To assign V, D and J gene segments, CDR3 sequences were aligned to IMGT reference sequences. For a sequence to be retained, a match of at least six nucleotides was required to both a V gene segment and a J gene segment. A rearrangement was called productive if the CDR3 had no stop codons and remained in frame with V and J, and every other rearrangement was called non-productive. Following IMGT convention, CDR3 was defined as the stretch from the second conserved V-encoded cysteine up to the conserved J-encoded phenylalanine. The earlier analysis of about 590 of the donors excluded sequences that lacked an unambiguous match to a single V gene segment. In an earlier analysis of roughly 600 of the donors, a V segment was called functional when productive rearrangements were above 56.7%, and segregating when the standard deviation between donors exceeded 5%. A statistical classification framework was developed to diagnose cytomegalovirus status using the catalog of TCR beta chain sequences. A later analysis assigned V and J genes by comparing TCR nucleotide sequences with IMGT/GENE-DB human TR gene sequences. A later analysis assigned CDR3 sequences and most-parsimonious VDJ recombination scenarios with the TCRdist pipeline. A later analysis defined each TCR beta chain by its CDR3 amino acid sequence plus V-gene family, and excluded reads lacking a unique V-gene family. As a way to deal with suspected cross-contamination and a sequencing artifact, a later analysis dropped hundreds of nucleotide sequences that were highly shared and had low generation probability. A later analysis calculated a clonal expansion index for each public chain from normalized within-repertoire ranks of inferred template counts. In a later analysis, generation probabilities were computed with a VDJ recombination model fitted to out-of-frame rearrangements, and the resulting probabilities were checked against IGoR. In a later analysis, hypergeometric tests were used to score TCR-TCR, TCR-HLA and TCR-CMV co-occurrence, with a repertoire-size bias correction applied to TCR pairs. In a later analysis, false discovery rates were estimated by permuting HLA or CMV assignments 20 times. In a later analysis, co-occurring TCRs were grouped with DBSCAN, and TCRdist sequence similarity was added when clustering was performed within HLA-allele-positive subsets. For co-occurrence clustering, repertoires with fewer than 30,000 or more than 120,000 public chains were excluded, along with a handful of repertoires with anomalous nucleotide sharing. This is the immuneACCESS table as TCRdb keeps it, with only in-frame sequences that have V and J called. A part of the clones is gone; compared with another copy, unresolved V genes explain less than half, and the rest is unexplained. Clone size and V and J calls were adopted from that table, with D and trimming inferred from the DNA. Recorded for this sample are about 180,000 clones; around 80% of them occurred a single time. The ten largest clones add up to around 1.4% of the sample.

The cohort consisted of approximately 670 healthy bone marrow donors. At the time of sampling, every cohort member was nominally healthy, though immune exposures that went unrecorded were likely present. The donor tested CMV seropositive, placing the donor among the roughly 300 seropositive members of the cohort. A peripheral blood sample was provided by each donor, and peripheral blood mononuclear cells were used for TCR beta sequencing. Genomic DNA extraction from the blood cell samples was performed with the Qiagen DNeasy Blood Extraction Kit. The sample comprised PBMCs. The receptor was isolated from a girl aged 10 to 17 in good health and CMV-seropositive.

The DNA reads as follows: TGTGCCAGCAGCGTAGGGCTCTACTCCGGAGGGCCAGCCGACGAGCAGTACTTC. The resulting protein is CASSVGLYSGGPADEQYF. The chain is made from TRBV9 and TRBJ2-7; TRBD2 is a possible D gene, resting on 6 matching bases. The cysteine opens and the phenylalanine closes a CDR3 of 18 amino acids. This entry keeps only the CDR3 DNA: 54 bases, framed from base 1. The trim is 0 bases for V and 5 bases for J, with a gap of 24 bases between the germline ends. The germline V gene encodes CDR1 SGDLS and CDR2 YYNGEE.